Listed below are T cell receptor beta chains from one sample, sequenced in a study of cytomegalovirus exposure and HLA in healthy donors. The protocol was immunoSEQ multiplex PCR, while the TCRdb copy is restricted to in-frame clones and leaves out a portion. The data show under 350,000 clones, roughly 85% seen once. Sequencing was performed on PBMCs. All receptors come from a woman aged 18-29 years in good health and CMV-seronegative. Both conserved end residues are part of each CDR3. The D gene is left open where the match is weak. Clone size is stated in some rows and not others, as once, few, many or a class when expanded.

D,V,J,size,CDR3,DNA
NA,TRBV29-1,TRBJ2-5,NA,CSVGQFETQYF,TGCAGCGTTGGACAGTTTGAGACCCAGTACTTC
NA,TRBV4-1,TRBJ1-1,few,CASSPVSGGVFREAFF,TGCGCCAGCAGCCCAGTATCGGGGGGCGTTTTCCGCGAAGCTTTCTTT
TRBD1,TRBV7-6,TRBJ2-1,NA,CASSLPDGQGRDNEQFF,TGTGCCAGCAGCTTACCCGATGGACAGGGTAGGGACAATGAGCAGTTCTTC
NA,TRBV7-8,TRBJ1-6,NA,CASSFRDSQPNSPLHF,TGTGCCAGCAGCTTCAGAGACAGTCAGCCTAATTCACCCCTCCACTTT
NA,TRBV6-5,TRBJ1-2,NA,CASSPTGNYGYTF,TGTGCCAGCAGTCCGACGGGGAACTATGGCTACACCTTC
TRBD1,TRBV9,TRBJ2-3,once,CASSVVPGQGLYF,TGTGCCAGCAGCGTAGTGCCGGGACAGGGTCTGTATTTT
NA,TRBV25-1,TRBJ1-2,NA,CASSEGGRGHGYTF,TGTGCCAGCAGTGAAGGAGGGAGGGGACATGGCTACACCTTC
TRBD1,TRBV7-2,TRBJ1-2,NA,CASSLGGQGAYGYTF,TGTGCCAGCAGCTTAGGGGGACAGGGCGCCTATGGCTACACCTTC
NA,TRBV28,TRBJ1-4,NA,CASWGATNEKLFF,TGTGCCAGCTGGGGCGCAACTAATGAAAAACTGTTTTTT
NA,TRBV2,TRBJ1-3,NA,CASGQISGNTIYF,TGTGCCAGTGGACAGATCTCTGGAAACACCATATATTTT
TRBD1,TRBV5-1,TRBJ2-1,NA,CASKTSGQSFSYNEQFF,TGCGCCAGCAAAACCTCGGGACAGAGTTTCTCCTACAATGAGCAGTTCTTC
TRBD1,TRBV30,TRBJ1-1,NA,CAWRAAGGSFAEAFF,TGTGCCTGGAGAGCCGCAGGGGGTTCCTTCGCTGAAGCTTTCTTT
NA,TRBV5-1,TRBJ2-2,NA,CASTRGTNTGELFF,TGCGCCAGTACTAGAGGAACGAACACCGGGGAGCTGTTTTTT
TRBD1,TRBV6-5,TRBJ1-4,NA,CASSGRGPANEKLFF,TGTGCCAGCAGCGGCAGGGGGCCGGCTAATGAAAAACTGTTTTTT
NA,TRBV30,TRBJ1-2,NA,CAWRLVGAYGYTF,TGTGCCTGGAGACTCGTGGGAGCCTATGGCTACACCTTC
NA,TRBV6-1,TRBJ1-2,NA,CASSDGTIYGYTF,TGTGCCAGCAGTGATGGGACAATCTATGGCTACACCTTC
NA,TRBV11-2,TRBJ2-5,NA,CASSRTSSQETQYF,TGTGCCAGCAGCCGAACGTCTAGCCAAGAGACCCAGTACTTC
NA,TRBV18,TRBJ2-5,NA,CASSPQQGIQETQYF,TGTGCCAGCTCACCACAACAGGGAATCCAAGAGACCCAGTACTTC
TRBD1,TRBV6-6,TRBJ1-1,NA,CASRDVRGRKVSEAFF,TGTGCCAGCAGGGACGTCAGGGGGCGCAAAGTAAGTGAAGCTTTCTTT
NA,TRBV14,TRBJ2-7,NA,CASSPPSTGLLEQYF,TGTGCCAGCAGCCCCCCTAGTACTGGTTTACTCGAGCAGTACTTC
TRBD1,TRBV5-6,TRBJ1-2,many,CASSPRTGANYGYTF,TGTGCCAGCAGCCCACGGACAGGGGCGAACTATGGCTACACCTTC
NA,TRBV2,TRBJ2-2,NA,CASKGDANTGELFF,TGTGCCAGCAAAGGAGATGCGAACACCGGGGAGCTGTTTTTT
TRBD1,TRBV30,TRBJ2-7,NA,CAWTGTGFAYEQYF,TGTGCCTGGACAGGGACAGGGTTCGCCTACGAGCAGTACTTC
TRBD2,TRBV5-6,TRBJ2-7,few,CASSFGRGGSEQYF,TGTGCCAGCAGCTTCGGGCGGGGGGGCTCCGAGCAGTACTTC
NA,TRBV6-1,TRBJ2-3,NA,CASSERLADTQYF,TGTGCCAGCAGTGAGAGGTTGGCAGATACGCAGTATTTT
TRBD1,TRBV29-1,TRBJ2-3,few,CSVSSGQGVDTQYF,TGCAGCGTCTCCTCCGGACAGGGGGTAGATACGCAGTATTTT